The 15 T cell receptor beta chains below were found in one sample sequenced in a study of T cells in Graves' hyperthyroidism and ophthalmopathy. RNA transcripts were the template for amplifying TCR beta CDR3 regions. The HTBI set primed first-round TCR CDR3 RT-PCR. TCRdb fed the multiplex PCR reads into MiXCR, producing one record per CDR3 protein. Of approximately 690,000 distinct CDR3 sequences in the sample, around 13% were seen once. The sequenced sample was blood. Receptor source: a woman between 45 and 65 years old with Graves' ophthalmopathy.

There are many counts of this clonotype. The chain joins TRBV20-1 to TRBJ2-3; D not certain. Trimming shortened V by 0 bases and J by 0 bases, and 10 bases separated the two germline ends. The V gene's germline CDR1 is DFQATT and CDR2 SNEGSKA (reference sequence). CDR3 length equals 15 residues. CDR3 in amino acids: CSARDPRRSTDTQYF. CDR3 DNA sequence: TGCAGTGCTAGAGACCCTCGAAGAAGCACAGATACGCAGTATTTT.

This clonotype was found a few times. The chain uses TRBV27 and TRBJ2-7, with TRBD2 matching 7 bases. J gave up 6 bases and V 5 bases, and 19 bases lay outside the gene matches. There are 17 residues in the CDR3. The germline V gene has CDR1 MNHEY and CDR2 SMNVEV (reference sequence). Here the CDR3 DNA reads TGTGCCAGCAGTCCCGAAATACCTCCAGCGGGGAATGGCGAGCAGTACTTC. Translation: CASSPEIPPAGNGEQYF.

This clonotype was observed at least ten times. This rearrangement joins TRBV6-2 or TRBV6-3 to TRBJ2-3, with 7 bases fitting TRBD2. This CDR3 region has 13 residues. Germline-derived CDR1 and CDR2 are MNHEY and SVGEGT. V was pared by 7 bases and J by 4 bases, with 5 bases of the junction left unmatched. The CDR3 loop is CASKTSSADTQYF. In DNA form, the CDR3 reads TGTGCCAGCAAGACTAGCTCGGCAGATACGCAGTATTTT.

About this clonotype itself: A read error is possible here, since a much larger clone lies one base away. The chain has TRBV28 and TRBJ1-1; the D gene is possibly TRBD1 (6 bases). V was pared by 5 bases and J by 8 bases, with 12 bases between. The CDR3 has 12 amino acids. Germline V lookup: CDR1 MDHEN, CDR2 SYDVKM. This CDR3 reads CASSDNDREAFF. As DNA, the CDR3 is TGTGCCAGCAGTGACAACGACAGGGAAGCTTTCTTT.

This clonotype came up many times. The V call is TRBV7-8, the J call TRBJ2-1, with 12 positions matching TRBD2. The CDR3 is 15 amino acids. CDR1 and CDR2 from the germline V gene are SGHVS and FQNEAQ. V was pared by 5 bases and J by 5 bases, with 4 bases of the junction left unmatched. DNA of the CDR3: TGTGCCAGCAGCCCAACTAGCGGGAGGCACAATGAGCAGTTCTTC. Amino acid sequence: CASSPTSGRHNEQFF.

This clonotype was counted ten times or more. The gene calls are TRBV28 and TRBJ2-7, with TRBD1 identical over 10 bases. Per germline, CDR1 MDHEN and CDR2 SYDVKM. The ends lost 6 bases at V and 3 bases at J; junction bases unmatched: 11. The length of the CDR3 is 16 residues. CDR3 region: CASSPPPGQGSYEQYF. CDR3 nucleotide sequence: TGTGCCAGCAGCCCGCCTCCGGGACAGGGGAGCTACGAGCAGTACTTC.

This clonotype was counted many times. The chain uses TRBV7-8 and TRBJ1-1; weak D call: TRBD1 (6 bases). CDR3 length: 16 amino acids. The V end was cut by 3 bases, the J end by 0 bases, with 14 bases between. CDR1 is SGHVS and CDR2 is FQNEAQ in the germline V gene. CDR3 in DNA: TGTGCCAGCAGCTTTACGTTTACAGGGTTGAACACTGAAGCTTTCTTT. Residues: CASSFTFTGLNTEAFF.

The rearrangement links TRBV25-1 to TRBJ2-3; maybe TRBD2 (6 bases). Germline V CDR1 and CDR2: MGHDK, SYGVNS. The length of the CDR3 is 17 residues. Trimming pared 3 bases from V and 4 bases from J, leaving 20 bases between. This CDR3 is CASSEWTTHGGADTQYF. The CDR3 region has the DNA TGTGCCAGCAGTGAGTGGACTACCCACGGTGGCGCAGATACGCAGTATTTT. Using reference TRBV25-1 and TRBJ2-3 for the parts outside the CDR3, the full variable domain is EADIYQTPRYLVIGTGKKITLECSQTMGHDKMYWYQQDPGMELHLIHYSYGVNSTEKGDLSSESTVSRIRTEHFPLTLESARPSHTSQYLCASSEWTTHGGADTQYFGPGTRLTVL.

This clonotype was seen many times. V gene TRBV27 combines with J gene TRBJ2-7; TRBD1 matches at 11 bases. The CDR3 has 15 amino acids. CDR1 and CDR2 (germline): MNHEY, SMNVEV (reference sequence). V dropped 2 bases and J dropped 2; count of bases not matched to a gene: 2. The CDR3: CASSLGTGGTYEQYF. In DNA, the CDR3 is TGTGCCAGCAGTTTAGGGACAGGGGGGACCTACGAGCAGTACTTC.

In the case of this clonotype: With a much larger clone just one base away, this may be a read error. This chain links TRBV3-1 with TRBJ2-7; D unclear. The germline V gene encodes CDR1 LGHDT and CDR2 YNNKEL (reference sequence). There are 14 residues in the CDR3. The chain's CDR3 is CASNQVVSATEQYF. The CDR3 nucleotides are TGTGCCAGCAACCAAGTTGTTTCAGCGACCGAGCAGTACTTC.

The V and J genes are TRBV4-1 and TRBJ1-5; D gene uncertain. Between the trimmed V and J ends, which lost 0 bases and 6 bases, there was a span of 9 bases. Germline V gene lookup returns CDR1 MGHRA and CDR2 YSYEKL. This CDR3 contains 14 residues. CDR3 in DNA: TGCGCCAGCAGCCAAGAGTTCGGGGTTCAGCCCCAGCATTTT. Encoded protein: CASSQEFGVQPQHF.

This clonotype was counted only a few times. This chain connects TRBV4-1 to TRBJ2-1; maybe TRBD2 (6 bases). Trimming took off 4 bases at V and 7 bases at J, with 14 bases between the two ends. Germline V gene sequence: CDR1 MGHRA, CDR2 YSYEKL. The CDR3 runs 14 residues. CDR3 amino acids: CASSLQTSGNEQFF. Here the CDR3 DNA reads TGCGCCAGCAGCCTTCAGACTAGTGGAAATGAGCAGTTCTTC.

This clonotype was recorded at least ten times. The chain couples TRBV6-1 to TRBJ1-1; D is unresolved. V shed 9 bases and J shed 3 bases, with 11 bases lying between them. This CDR3 has 12 residues. Germline lookup yields CDR1 MNHNS and CDR2 SASEGT. The CDR3 nucleotides read TGTGCCAGGGACCCTGGGGACACTGAAGCTTTCTTT. Residues: CARDPGDTEAFF.

This clonotype was observed at least ten times. The V call is TRBV20-1, the J call TRBJ2-5, with no clear D. The CDR3 totals 16 residues. Germline V gene lookup returns CDR1 DFQATT and CDR2 SNEGSKA (reference sequence). V dropped 6 bases and J dropped 2 bases, with 22 bases sitting between them. As DNA, the CDR3 is TGCAGTGCGAGCCCCTGGGCCCCACCCCTACAAGAGACCCAGTACTTC. Translated: CSASPWAPPLQETQYF.

The J gene is TRBJ2-1, the V gene TRBV12-5, with D possibly matching TRBD2 (6 bases). The CDR3 runs 13 residues. CDR1 LGHNT and CDR2 FRNRAP come from the germline V gene. V shed 2 bases and J shed 10 bases, with 12 bases lying between them. Written as DNA, the CDR3 is TGTGCTAGTGGTTTGTCCCTTAGCGGAGAGCAGTTCTTC. Its translation is CASGLSLSGEQFF.